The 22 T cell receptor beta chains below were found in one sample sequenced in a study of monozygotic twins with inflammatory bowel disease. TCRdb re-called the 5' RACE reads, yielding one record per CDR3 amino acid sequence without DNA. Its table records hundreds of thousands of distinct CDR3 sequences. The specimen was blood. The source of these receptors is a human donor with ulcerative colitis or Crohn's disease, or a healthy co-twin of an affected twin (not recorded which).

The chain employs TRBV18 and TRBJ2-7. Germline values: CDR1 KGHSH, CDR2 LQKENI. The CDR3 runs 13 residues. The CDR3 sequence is CASSPLRTYEQYF.

Here the CDR3 reads CASSETAGGSPQHF. This chain joins TRBV12-3 or TRBV12-4 and TRBJ1-5; TCRdb gives TRBD1 as the D gene, but with no DNA this cannot be confirmed. This CDR3 comprises 14 residues.

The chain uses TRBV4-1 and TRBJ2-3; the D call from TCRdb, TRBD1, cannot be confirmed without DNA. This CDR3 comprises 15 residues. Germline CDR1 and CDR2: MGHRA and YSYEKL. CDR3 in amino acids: CASSPSGTAQDTQYF.

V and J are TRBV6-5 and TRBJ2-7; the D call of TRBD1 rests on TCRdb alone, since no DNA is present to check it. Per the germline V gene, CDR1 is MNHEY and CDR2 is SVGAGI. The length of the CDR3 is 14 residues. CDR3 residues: CASSSRAGRYEQYF.

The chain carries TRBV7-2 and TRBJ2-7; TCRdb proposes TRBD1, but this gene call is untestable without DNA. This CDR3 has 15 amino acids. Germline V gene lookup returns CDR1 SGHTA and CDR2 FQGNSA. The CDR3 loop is CASSSPGMGGGEQYF.

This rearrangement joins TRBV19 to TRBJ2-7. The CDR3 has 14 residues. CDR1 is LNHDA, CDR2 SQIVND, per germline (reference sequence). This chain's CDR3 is CASSDDRGSYEQYF. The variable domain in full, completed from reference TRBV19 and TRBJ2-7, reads DGGITQSPKYLFRKEGQNVTLSCEQNLNHDAMYWYRQDPGQGLRLIYYSQIVNDFQKGDIAEGYSVSREKKESFPLTVTSAQKNPTAFYLCASSDDRGSYEQYFGPGTRLTVT.

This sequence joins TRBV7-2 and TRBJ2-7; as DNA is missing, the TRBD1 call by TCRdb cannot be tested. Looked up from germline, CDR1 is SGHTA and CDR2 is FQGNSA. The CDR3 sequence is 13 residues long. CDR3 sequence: CASSRGGLDEQYF.

The CDR3 spells CASSLGGTPGNTIYF. The chain carries TRBV5-1 and TRBJ1-3; TCRdb gives TRBD1 as the D gene, but with no DNA this cannot be confirmed. The CDR3 consists of 15 residues. Germline CDR1 and CDR2: SGHRS and YFSETQ.

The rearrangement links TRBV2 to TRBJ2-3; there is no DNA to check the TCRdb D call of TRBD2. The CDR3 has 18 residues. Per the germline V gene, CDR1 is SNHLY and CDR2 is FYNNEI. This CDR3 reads CASRPGFSAGGRSDTQYF.

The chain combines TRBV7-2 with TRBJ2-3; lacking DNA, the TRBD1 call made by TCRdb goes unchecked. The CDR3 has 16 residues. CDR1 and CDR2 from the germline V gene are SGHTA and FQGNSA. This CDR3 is CASSLGTGRGSDTQYF.

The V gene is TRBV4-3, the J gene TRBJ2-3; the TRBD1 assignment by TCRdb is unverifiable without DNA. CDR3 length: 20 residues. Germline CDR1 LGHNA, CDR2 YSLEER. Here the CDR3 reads CASSQALPRGPGDSRDTQYF.

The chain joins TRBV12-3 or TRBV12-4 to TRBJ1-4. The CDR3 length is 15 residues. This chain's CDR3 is CASSYAGLMNEKLFF.

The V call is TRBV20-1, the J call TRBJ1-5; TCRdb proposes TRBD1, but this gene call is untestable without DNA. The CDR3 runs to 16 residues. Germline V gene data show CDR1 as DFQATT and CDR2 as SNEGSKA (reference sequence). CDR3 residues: CSASGRGFFSNQPQHF.

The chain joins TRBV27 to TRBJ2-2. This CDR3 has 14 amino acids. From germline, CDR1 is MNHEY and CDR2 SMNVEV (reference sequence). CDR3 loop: CASSLSFSTGELFF.

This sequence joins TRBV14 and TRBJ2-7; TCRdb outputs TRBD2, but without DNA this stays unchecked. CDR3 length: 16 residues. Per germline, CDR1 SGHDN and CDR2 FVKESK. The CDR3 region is CASSQNQAGFSYEQYF.

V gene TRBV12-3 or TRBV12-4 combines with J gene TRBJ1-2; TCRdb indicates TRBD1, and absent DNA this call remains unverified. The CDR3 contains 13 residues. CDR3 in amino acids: CASSLGGTAGLTF.

The CDR3 spells CSAPGTLDYGYTF. The chain employs TRBV20-1 and TRBJ1-2; lacking DNA, the TRBD1 call made by TCRdb goes unchecked. CDR1 and CDR2 from the germline V gene are DFQATT and SNEGSKA (reference sequence). The CDR3 loop spans 13 amino acids.

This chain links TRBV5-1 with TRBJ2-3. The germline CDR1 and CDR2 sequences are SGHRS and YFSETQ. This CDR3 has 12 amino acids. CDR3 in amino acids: CASSLAQDTQYF.

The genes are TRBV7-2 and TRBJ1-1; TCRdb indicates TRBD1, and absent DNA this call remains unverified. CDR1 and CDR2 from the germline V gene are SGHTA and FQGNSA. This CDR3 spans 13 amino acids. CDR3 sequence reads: CASSPGPGTEAFF. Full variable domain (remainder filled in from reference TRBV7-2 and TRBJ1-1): GAGVSQSPSNKVTEKGKDVELRCDPISGHTALYWYRQSLGQGLEFLIYFQGNSAPDKSGLPSDRFSAERTGGSVSTLTIQRTQQEDSAVYLCASSPGPGTEAFFGQGTRLTVV.

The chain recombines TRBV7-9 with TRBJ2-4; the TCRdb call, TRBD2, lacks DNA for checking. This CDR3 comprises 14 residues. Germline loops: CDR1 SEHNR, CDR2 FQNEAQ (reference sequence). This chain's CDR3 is CASSLERRADIQYF.

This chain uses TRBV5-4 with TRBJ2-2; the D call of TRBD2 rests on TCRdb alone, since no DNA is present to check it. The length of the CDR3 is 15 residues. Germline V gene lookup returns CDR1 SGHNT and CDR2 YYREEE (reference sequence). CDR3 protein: CASSLVGSVTGELFF. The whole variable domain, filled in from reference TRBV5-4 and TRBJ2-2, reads ETGVTQSPTHLIKTRGQQVTLRCSSQSGHNTVSWYQQALGQGPQFIFQYYREEENGRGNFPPRFSGLQFPNYSSELNVNALELDDSALYLCASSLVGSVTGELFFGEGSRLTVL.

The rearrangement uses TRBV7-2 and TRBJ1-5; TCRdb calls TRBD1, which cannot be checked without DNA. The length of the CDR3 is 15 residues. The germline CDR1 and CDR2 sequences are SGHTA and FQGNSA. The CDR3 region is CASSPTGQVGQPQHF.